The present T cell receptor (beta chain) was sequenced within a study of T cells after yellow fever vaccination. This clonotype has at least ten counts. Its antigen is as yet unknown. MiXCR, applied by TCRdb to the 5' RACE reads, yields one record per CDR3 protein. The sample holds 400,000 or so distinct CDR3 sequences; about 9.9% are singletons and the top ten take around 18%. Findings of the study overall: Detected again after the booster were most primary-vaccination clones, at 96% CD4 and nearly 90% CD8.

The sequencing here drew on PBMCs, taken on the day of the first yellow fever vaccination. The sequence derives from a man aged 18-30 years who received the YFV17D yellow fever vaccine.

CDR3 protein: CASSPRQGVGYGYTF. The CDR3 nucleotides read TGCGCCAGCAGCCCCCGCCAAGGAGTTGGCTATGGCTACACCTTC. This chain connects TRBV4-1 to TRBJ1-2; D remains ambiguous. CDR1 is MGHRA and CDR2 is YSYEKL in the germline V gene. The length of the CDR3 is 15 residues. V was shortened by 4 bases and J by 4 bases, with 16 bases between the two germline ends.